The clone carrying this T cell receptor (beta chain) was observed a single time. The record originates from a study of blood T cell repertoires in COVID-19. In the study overall: COVID-19 samples collected from the United States, Italy and Spain covered acute and convalescent phases. T cells, B-cell-depleted T cells, or PBMCs supplied cDNA or gDNA.

The data were produced by immunoSEQ multiplex PCR, yet TCRdb's version contains in-frame clones alone and is incomplete. The data show hundreds of thousands of clones, roughly 90% seen once. The CDR3 has 15 amino acids. Per germline, CDR1 KGHSH and CDR2 LQKENI. After removal of 2 bases from V and 7 bases from J, the junction contained 10 bases not matched to a gene. The sequence came from a woman between 18 and 29 years old who had recovered from COVID-19. The specimen was PBMCs or T cells enriched from blood (not recorded which). This rearrangement joins TRBV18 to TRBJ1-2, with 7 bases that match TRBD1. In DNA form, the CDR3 reads TGTGCCAGCTCACCAGAGTATCAGGGGGATGCTGGCTACACCTTC. Encoded protein: CASSPEYQGDAGYTF.